Sequencing of this TCR beta chain was carried out in a study of T-cell memory formation after mild COVID-19 (dated by TCRdb to the early 2020s). General notes on the study: Most TCR sequence clusters were specific to one of the two donors. T-cell clones expanding and contracting after mild COVID-19 in a couple of donors were tracked by longitudinal TCRalpha and TCRbeta repertoire sequencing. Two young, previously healthy adult volunteers, one female and one male, were included in the cohort. The paper's findings and limits, for the study overall: Some responding clones were detected in pre-infection memory, which suggested that pre-existing cross-reactive memory T cells had joined the SARS-CoV-2 response. The study included only two mild cases, and larger cohorts that include severe cases with pre-infection samples were judged to be necessary. From day 15 to 85, contracting clones showed balanced CD4/CD8 phenotypes, whereas a second wave of clones that expanded from day 15 to 37 leaned towards CD4+. The second-wave clones that peaked on day 37 were not confirmed to be SARS-CoV-2 specific. Contracting CD4+ clones turned up mainly in the CM and EM memory subsets, whereas EMRA was where CD8+ clones were enriched.

Note on this clonotype: Its antigen has not been determined. No per-base quality is available; no much larger clone lies one base away.

The run used an Illumina NovaSeq 6000. Using 5'RACE with constant-segment primers, TCRalpha and TCRbeta cDNA libraries were constructed, with sample barcodes and unique molecular identifiers added in the process. Trizol reagent was used to extract RNA from every sample. Amplification of the libraries took two PCR steps, and the second step added a second sample barcode plus Illumina TruSeq adapters. The libraries were sequenced on an Illumina NovaSeq using 2 x 150 bp paired-end reads. The study's own analysis went as follows. With migec v1.2.7, reads were demultiplexed and then collapsed into UMI-guided consensus sequences. Using mixcr v2.1.11, UMI consensuses were aligned to TRA and TRB V and J templates and then assembled into clonotypes. A clonotype was counted as expanded or contracted only if both edgeR and NoisET called the change significant, with noise models trained on biological replicates. For edgeR calls, the cutoffs were a false discovery rate-adjusted p below 0.01 and a log2 fold-change threshold of 1. As an exploratory analysis of dynamics, max-normalized trajectories of the 1000 most abundant clonotypes were examined by PCA with hierarchical clustering. Each responding clone was given a CD4 or CD8 phenotype based on the CD4+ and CD8+ repertoires, which had been sequenced separately. The public reads were reprocessed in TCRdb via fastp at Q25 and MiXCR, keeping in-frame beta chains. Each entry merges the rows of one CDR3 protein and shows their most common DNA and genes. The V and J calls follow TCRdb's processing rather than the paper's. Recorded for this sample are hundreds of thousands of distinct CDR3 sequences; 8% to 10% of them occurred a single time. Together, the top ten hold roughly 22% of the sample.

Ficoll-Paque density gradient centrifugation was the method used to isolate PBMCs. The CDR3 sequence holds 17 residues, the cysteine and phenylalanine included. Only the CDR3 DNA stays, 51 bases, in frame from base 1. The junction carries 29 bases between V and J, which are trimmed by 7 bases and 8 bases respectively. The clonotype was recovered from a man aged 18 to 29 who had mild COVID-19 (a few samples of this study predate the infection). The sample titles of this study are shuffled in the database, so cell type and time point are left out; the donor was told from shared clones. The sequence is built from TRBV12-3 or TRBV12-4 and TRBJ1-2, and perhaps TRBD1 as D gene, on 6 matching bases. The specimen sequenced was PBMCs or a T cell subset sorted from them (not recorded which). The CDR3: CASTPSWGGPMGLGYTF. The DNA sequence reads TGTGCCAGCACCCCATCGTGGGGGGGGCCAATGGGGCTAGGCTACACCTTC.